This TCR beta chain was retrieved from a study of shared clonotypes between healthy human individuals. Data came from immunoSEQ multiplex PCR; TCRdb stores just in-frame clones and leaves some out. Of millions of clones in the sample, about 95% are singletons; the top ten hold more than 0.1%. Germline CDR1 and CDR2: LNHDA and SQIVND (reference sequence). The CDR3 has 15 amino acids. The V segment lost 10 bases and the J segment 8 bases; nucleotides outside the gene matches: 13. The sample taken for sequencing was naive CD4+ T cells sorted from blood. The subset here: CD45RA+ positively selected. The rearrangement uses TRBV19 and TRBJ1-6; the match to TRBD1 covers 8 bases. The source is a man between 18 and 35 years old in good health. CDR3 in DNA: TGTGCCACCGGCTCCAGGACAGGGAAGGATTCACCCCTCCACTTT. Its translation: CATGSRTGKDSPLHF. Full variable domain (remainder filled in from reference TRBV19 and TRBJ1-6): DGGITQSPKYLFRKEGQNVTLSCEQNLNHDAMYWYRQDPGQGLRLIYYSQIVNDFQKGDIAEGYSVSREKKESFPLTVTSAQKNPTAFYLCATGSRTGKDSPLHFGNGTRLTVT.